The next 16 T cell receptor beta chains were all read from a single sample in a study of blood T cell repertoires in COVID-19. The repertoire was sequenced with immunoSEQ multiplex PCR; TCRdb's copy has only in-frame clones and lacks some. The data hold about 480,000 clones, with 75% to 90% observed a single time. Sequenced sample: peripheral blood. All receptors come from a man aged 18 to 29 with COVID-19, enrolled during active disease.

This clone was observed a single time. The chain combines TRBV6-5 with TRBJ2-2; 9 bases map to TRBD2. The CDR3 covers 16 residues. Trimming cost V 2 bases and J 7 bases; bases outside gene matches: 8. CDR1 is MNHEY, CDR2 SVGAGI, per germline. This CDR3 is CASSYDRTSVVGELFF. The CDR3 region has the DNA TGTGCCAGCAGTTACGATCGGACTAGCGTTGTCGGGGAGCTGTTTTTT.

The gene calls are TRBV18 and TRBJ2-5, with 9 bases aligning to TRBD1. Germline-derived CDR1 and CDR2 are KGHSH and LQKENI. Germline trimming cut 6 bases from V and 4 bases from J; bases unmatched to any gene: 9. This CDR3 is built from 15 residues. DNA of the CDR3: TGTGCCAGCTCCCAGGGACAGGGACGCATAGAGACCCAGTACTTC. This gives the protein CASSQGQGRIETQYF.

The chain combines TRBV25-1 with TRBJ2-5, with 7 bases aligning to TRBD1. This CDR3 region has 16 residues. The junction had 5 bases not matched to a gene; V was cut back by 0 bases and J by 1 base. The germline CDR1 and CDR2 sequences are MGHDK and SYGVNS. The CDR3 is CASSEYEGATQETQYF. The CDR3 region has the DNA TGTGCCAGCAGTGAATATGAGGGGGCAACCCAAGAGACCCAGTACTTC.

This clone was recorded a few times. This sequence joins TRBV7-3 and TRBJ2-6; a possible D gene is TRBD1 (5 bases). This CDR3 region has 17 residues. V was clipped by 5 bases and J by 3 bases, with 17 bases between them. From germline, CDR1 is SGHTA and CDR2 FQGTGA. In DNA form, the CDR3 reads TGTGCCAGCAGCCCACAGGCAAGAATATTTGGGGCCAACGTCCTGACTTTC. Translation: CASSPQARIFGANVLTF.

The CDR3 DNA reads TGTGCCAGCAGTTTCGGGACTAGCGGGAGCCCGCATGAGCAGTTCTTC. As protein: CASSFGTSGSPHEQFF. The genes are TRBV6-5 and TRBJ2-1, with 14 bases aligning to TRBD2. Per germline, CDR1 MNHEY and CDR2 SVGAGI. V gave up 4 bases and J gave up 8 bases; unmatched junction bases: 7. This CDR3 is built from 16 residues.

The chain combines TRBV9 with TRBJ1-1; D is undetermined. The V and J ends lost 0 bases and 3 bases respectively, with 6 bases between them. Germline assignment: CDR1 SGDLS and CDR2 YYNGEE. This CDR3 comprises 13 residues. CDR3 loop: CASSVATDTEAFF. In nucleotides, the CDR3 is TGTGCCAGCAGCGTAGCTACGGACACTGAAGCTTTCTTT.

For the CDR3, the DNA is TGTGCCAGTAGTATAACGTACTTCGACTCTGGAAACACCATATATTTT. This sequence encodes CASSITYFDSGNTIYF. V gene TRBV19 combines with J gene TRBJ1-3; unclear D gene. Looked up from germline, CDR1 is LNHDA and CDR2 is SQIVND (reference sequence). The CDR3 loop spans 16 amino acids. V was cut by 2 bases and J by 0 bases, with 11 bases left in between. The full variable domain, completed using reference TRBV19 and TRBJ1-3, is DGGITQSPKYLFRKEGQNVTLSCEQNLNHDAMYWYRQDPGQGLRLIYYSQIVNDFQKGDIAEGYSVSREKKESFPLTVTSAQKNPTAFYLCASSITYFDSGNTIYFGEGSWLTVV.

This clone was seen once. The genes are TRBV18 and TRBJ2-5; D remains unclear. The CDR3 has 13 amino acids. V was trimmed by 1 base and J by 4 bases, leaving 7 bases between them. Per the germline V gene, CDR1 is KGHSH and CDR2 is LQKENI. The CDR3 reads CASSPQLGETQYF. The CDR3 coding sequence is TGTGCCAGCTCACCACAGCTCGGAGAGACCCAGTACTTC.

This rearrangement joins TRBV18 to TRBJ1-4; D call uncertain. V lost 3 bases and J 3 bases, leaving 17 bases between the germline ends. Germline V gives CDR1 KGHSH, CDR2 LQKENI. The CDR3 has 17 amino acids. CDR3 DNA: TGTGCCAGCTCACCCGCTGGGGAGGTGCGATCTAATGAAAAACTGTTTTTT. Translated: CASSPAGEVRSNEKLFF.

The chain has TRBV30 and TRBJ2-5, with D possibly TRBD2 on 6 matching bases. The CDR3 length is 14 residues. V was trimmed by 0 bases and J by 5 bases, leaving 13 bases between them. Germline V gene lookup returns CDR1 GTSNPN and CDR2 SVGIG (reference sequence). As DNA, the CDR3 is TGTGCCTGGAGTGTTCGGACTACCCCCGAGACCCAGTACTTC. As protein: CAWSVRTTPETQYF.

V is TRBV4-1 and J is TRBJ1-2; 7 nucleotides align to TRBD1. Germline V gene data show CDR1 as MGHRA and CDR2 as YSYEKL. The V segment lost 0 bases and the J segment 4 bases; nucleotides outside the gene matches: 5. This CDR3 is 15 amino acids long. CDR3 sequence reads: CASSQDDRVSYGYTF. For the CDR3, the DNA is TGCGCCAGCAGCCAAGACGACAGGGTCTCCTATGGCTACACCTTC.

This sequence joins TRBV7-6 and TRBJ1-6, with a tentative D call TRBD1 (6 bases). CDR3 length: 16 amino acids. Germline V gives CDR1 SGHVS, CDR2 FNYEAQ. Trimming stripped 6 bases from V and 0 bases from J, with 12 bases between. CDR3: CASSPQGSSYNSPLHF. CDR3 bases: TGTGCCAGCAGTCCACAGGGTAGCTCCTATAATTCACCCCTCCACTTT. Drawing the rest from reference TRBV7-6 and TRBJ1-6, the complete variable domain is GAGVSQSPRYKVTKRGQDVALRCDPISGHVSLYWYRQALGQGPEFLTYFNYEAQQDKSGLPNDRFSAERPEGSISTLTIQRTEQRDSAMYRCASSPQGSSYNSPLHFGNGTRLTVT.

The chain has TRBV9 and TRBJ1-2; perhaps TRBD1 as D (6 bases). Per germline, CDR1 SGDLS and CDR2 YYNGEE. V lost 8 bases and J lost 5, with 22 bases in between. The CDR3 has 15 amino acids. Here the CDR3 DNA reads TGTGCCAGGAAACGGGACACCCAGCTGGAGTATGGCTACACCTTC. Its translation: CARKRDTQLEYGYTF.

CDR3 loop: CASSLGGLAGSETQYF. The CDR3 bases are TGCGCCAGCAGCTTGGGTGGGCTAGCCGGGAGTGAGACCCAGTACTTC. This chain joins TRBV5-1 and TRBJ2-5; D is perhaps TRBD2 (6 bases). Germline assignment: CDR1 SGHRS and CDR2 YFSETQ. The CDR3 consists of 16 residues. Trimming took 0 bases from V and 5 from J, leaving 17 bases between them.

The genes are TRBV25-1 and TRBJ2-3; 8 positions match TRBD1. This CDR3 has 15 amino acids. From germline, CDR1 is MGHDK and CDR2 SYGVNS. V lost 3 bases, J lost 4 bases, and 6 bases stayed unmatched. The CDR3 coding sequence is TGTGCCAGCAGTGAGTTCCAGGGGGCAGCAGATACGCAGTATTTT. Protein product: CASSEFQGAADTQYF.

The chain links TRBV3-1 (or the pseudogene TRBV3-2) to TRBJ2-7, with TRBD1 identical over 8 bases. Trimming cost V 4 bases and J 5 bases; bases outside gene matches: 7. The CDR3 is made up of 14 amino acids. Germline V gene data show CDR1 as LGHDT and CDR2 as YNNKEL (reference sequence). The CDR3 sequence: CASSLYGTGHEQYF. The CDR3 nucleotides are TGTGCCAGCAGCCTTTACGGGACAGGTCACGAGCAGTACTTC.